The source of this T cell receptor beta chain is a study of blood T cells in healthy people across ages. With regard to this clonotype: The target antigen is unknown.

Points from the study as a whole: Long-lived donors had more naive CD4+ cells and higher diversity than aged donors. Naive and antigen-experienced cells were not separated, limiting conclusive comparison. The authors considered diversity estimates from one million T cells to be underestimates.

Total RNA was extracted at no less than 6 micrograms per sample. A sample-barcoded 5' primer and a J-beta primer mix were used in a second PCR of roughly 7 to 11 cycles. TCRdb re-analysed the 5' RACE reads in MiXCR, keeping a single row per CDR3 protein. The sample lists 720,000 or so distinct CDR3 sequences; 40% to 45% were seen once. The TCR comes from a man older than 75 in good health. The specimen was blood.

CDR3 amino acids: CASSGGRDNPSYNSPLHF. The CDR3 bases are TGTGCCAGCAGCGGCGGAAGGGACAACCCCTCCTATAATTCACCCCTCCACTTT. V and J are TRBV9 and TRBJ1-6, with D perhaps matching TRBD1 (6 bases). V lost 3 bases to trimming and J lost 0 bases, with 16 bases between them. Germline CDR1 and CDR2: SGDLS and YYNGEE. The CDR3 consists of 18 residues.